This is a list of T cell receptor beta chains from one sample in a study of metastatic and nonmetastatic thyroid tumors. From the PCR reads, TCRdb re-called clones with MiXCR. Of 35,000 to 40,000 clones listed, 25% to 30% are singletons. Material: blood. The origin of the receptors is a male donor with papillary thyroid cancer or a benign thyroid nodule (not recorded which). Some clones in this sample may be carry-over from other donors' samples. Both conserved end residues are part of each CDR3. A D gene is named only where the DNA matches it firmly. The size entry is marked missing in some rows and otherwise reads once, few, many or a size class.

V gene: TRBV20-1; J gene: TRBJ1-5; clone size: .; D gene: .; CDR3 DNA: TGCAGTGCTAGCCAGGGGCCAAATCAGCCCCAGCATTTT; CDR3 protein: CSASQGPNQPQHF
V gene: TRBV20-1; J gene: TRBJ1-2; clone size: .; D gene: .; CDR3 DNA: TGCAGTGTGGAGGGGGTTGAGAACTATGGCTACACCTTC; CDR3 protein: CSVEGVENYGYTF
V gene: TRBV4-1; J gene: TRBJ2-3; clone size: .; D gene: TRBD2; CDR3 DNA: TGCGCCAGCAGCCAAGAACTAGCGGGAGCTACTAAGGATACGCAGTATTTT; CDR3 protein: CASSQELAGATKDTQYF
V gene: TRBV5-1; J gene: TRBJ1-2; clone size: .; D gene: .; CDR3 DNA: TGCGCCAGCAGCTTGGGGCAGGTGCTTAACTATGGCTACACCTTC; CDR3 protein: CASSLGQVLNYGYTF
V gene: TRBV2; J gene: TRBJ2-7; clone size: medium-sized; D gene: .; CDR3 DNA: TGTGCCAGCAGTGAATTCTCGGGAAGGCAATACGAGCAGTACTTC; CDR3 protein: CASSEFSGRQYEQYF
V gene: TRBV27; J gene: TRBJ1-3; clone size: .; D gene: .; CDR3 DNA: TGTGCCAGCAGTCCCCGGACACCCTACTCTGGAAACACCATATATTTT; CDR3 protein: CASSPRTPYSGNTIYF
V gene: TRBV12-3/TRBV12-4; J gene: TRBJ2-1; clone size: .; D gene: TRBD2; CDR3 DNA: TGTGCCAGCAACGACGGGGGGGGAGGCAATGAGCAGTTCTTC; CDR3 protein: CASNDGGGGNEQFF
V gene: TRBV28; J gene: TRBJ2-5; clone size: .; D gene: .; CDR3 DNA: TGTGCCAGCAGGGAGCCGATAGGGGAGACCCAGTACTTC; CDR3 protein: CASREPIGETQYF
V gene: TRBV20-1; J gene: TRBJ1-5; clone size: medium-sized; D gene: .; CDR3 DNA: TGCAGTGCTAGATCATCGGGGACTCAGCCCCAGCATTTT; CDR3 protein: CSARSSGTQPQHF
V gene: TRBV25-1; J gene: TRBJ2-1; clone size: .; D gene: .; CDR3 DNA: TGTGCCAGCAGTAACCCAGGGTACAATGAGCAGTTCTTC; CDR3 protein: CASSNPGYNEQFF
V gene: TRBV7-9; J gene: TRBJ1-1; clone size: once; D gene: .; CDR3 DNA: TGTGCCAGCACCCTGGGGGGGAGAACTGGAGCTTTCTTT; CDR3 protein: CASTLGGRTGAFF
V gene: TRBV4-1; J gene: TRBJ2-1; clone size: .; D gene: .; CDR3 DNA: TGCGCCAGCAGCCAAGCGTCGGACGGATACAATGAGCAGTTCTTC; CDR3 protein: CASSQASDGYNEQFF
V gene: TRBV18; J gene: TRBJ2-2; clone size: few; D gene: .; CDR3 DNA: TGTGCCAGCTCACCACGACAGTCGAACACCGGGGAGCTGTTTTTT; CDR3 protein: CASSPRQSNTGELFF
V gene: TRBV5-1; J gene: TRBJ2-2; clone size: .; D gene: TRBD1; CDR3 DNA: TGCGCCAGCTTTGCAGGGGGCGCTAACGGGGAGCTGTTTTTT; CDR3 protein: CASFAGGANGELFF
V gene: TRBV12-3/TRBV12-4; J gene: TRBJ1-1; clone size: .; D gene: .; CDR3 DNA: TGTGCCAGCAGTTTAATCCAGTCGGCCACTGAAGCTTTCTTT; CDR3 protein: CASSLIQSATEAFF
V gene: TRBV2; J gene: TRBJ2-3; clone size: many; D gene: .; CDR3 DNA: TGTGCCAGCAGTGTAAGGGGGAGCACCCCAGATACGCAGTATTTT; CDR3 protein: CASSVRGSTPDTQYF
V gene: TRBV6-1; J gene: TRBJ1-3; clone size: .; D gene: .; CDR3 DNA: TGTGCCAGCAGGGACACTGGAAACACCATATATTTT; CDR3 protein: CASRDTGNTIYF
V gene: TRBV12-3/TRBV12-4; J gene: TRBJ1-1; clone size: few; D gene: .; CDR3 DNA: TGTGCCAGCAGTTTAGATGATCAGGGTTTGACTTTCTTT; CDR3 protein: CASSLDDQGLTFF
V gene: TRBV5-1; J gene: TRBJ1-1; clone size: many; D gene: .; CDR3 DNA: TGCGCCAGCAGCTTGGTATCGGGGGGCGGTTCTGAAGCTTTCTTT; CDR3 protein: CASSLVSGGGSEAFF
V gene: TRBV20-1; J gene: TRBJ2-1; clone size: many; D gene: TRBD1; CDR3 DNA: TGCAGTCTGTTGGGACAGGGGAGGGATGAGCAGTTCTTC; CDR3 protein: CSLLGQGRDEQFF
V gene: TRBV27; J gene: TRBJ2-1; clone size: .; D gene: TRBD2; CDR3 DNA: TGTGCCAGCTCCTCACCTGCAGCGGGAGACAATGAGCAGTTCTTC; CDR3 protein: CASSSPAAGDNEQFF
V gene: TRBV7-7; J gene: TRBJ2-1; clone size: many; D gene: .; CDR3 DNA: TGTGCTAGCAGCCCGACTGAGGGTGAGCAGTTCTTC; CDR3 protein: CASSPTEGEQFF
V gene: TRBV20-1; J gene: TRBJ1-1; clone size: few; D gene: .; CDR3 DNA: TGCAGTGCGAGAACAGTGAACACTGAAGCTTTCTTT; CDR3 protein: CSARTVNTEAFF
V gene: TRBV15; J gene: TRBJ1-2; clone size: .; D gene: .; CDR3 DNA: TGTGCCACCAGCAGAGGGGGGGATGGCTACACCTTC; CDR3 protein: CATSRGGDGYTF
V gene: TRBV18; J gene: TRBJ2-1; clone size: .; D gene: TRBD1; CDR3 DNA: TGTGCCAGCTCAGGACAGGGGGTAAACAATGAGCAGTTCTTC; CDR3 protein: CASSGQGVNNEQFF
V gene: TRBV20-1; J gene: TRBJ1-5; clone size: .; D gene: .; CDR3 DNA: TGCGGTGCTAGGGGGGCAGGCAATCAGCCCCAGCATTTT; CDR3 protein: CGARGAGNQPQHF
V gene: TRBV30; J gene: TRBJ2-1; clone size: many; D gene: .; CDR3 DNA: TGTGCCTGGAGTGTACTTTCTACCAATGAGCAGTTCTTC; CDR3 protein: CAWSVLSTNEQFF
V gene: TRBV10-1; J gene: TRBJ2-7; clone size: few; D gene: .; CDR3 DNA: TGCGCCAGCATTGAGGTCCGCGACTACTCCTACGAGCAGTACTTC; CDR3 protein: CASIEVRDYSYEQYF
V gene: TRBV3-1; J gene: TRBJ1-6; clone size: .; D gene: TRBD1; CDR3 DNA: TGTGCCAGCAGCCAAGGGACAGGGGATTCACCCCTCCACTTT; CDR3 protein: CASSQGTGDSPLHF
V gene: TRBV6-7; J gene: TRBJ1-2; clone size: .; D gene: TRBD1; CDR3 DNA: TGTGCCAGCAGCTCCCCGGGACAGCGTAACTATGGCTACACCTTC; CDR3 protein: CASSSPGQRNYGYTF
V gene: TRBV5-8; J gene: TRBJ1-5; clone size: .; D gene: TRBD1; CDR3 DNA: TGTGCCAGCAGCTTACAGGGGGCACTCAATCAGCCCCAGCATTTT; CDR3 protein: CASSLQGALNQPQHF
V gene: TRBV27; J gene: TRBJ1-4; clone size: many; D gene: TRBD1; CDR3 DNA: TGTGCCAGCAGCCCGACAGGGGGCGAAAAACTGTTTTTT; CDR3 protein: CASSPTGGEKLFF
V gene: TRBV27; J gene: TRBJ1-6; clone size: few; D gene: TRBD1; CDR3 DNA: TGTGCCGGCAAAGTTCAGGGGGTACCTTCGGCCCTCCACTTT; CDR3 protein: CAGKVQGVPSALHF
V gene: TRBV14; J gene: TRBJ1-1; clone size: .; D gene: .; CDR3 DNA: TGTGCCAGCAGCCTCTTGGGGATGTCTGAAGCTTTCTTT; CDR3 protein: CASSLLGMSEAFF
V gene: TRBV11-3; J gene: TRBJ1-2; clone size: .; D gene: .; CDR3 DNA: TGTGCCAGCAGCTTAGGGGTTACAGCGGCTGGGGGCTACACCTTC; CDR3 protein: CASSLGVTAAGGYTF
V gene: TRBV6-1; J gene: TRBJ2-1; clone size: few; D gene: .; CDR3 DNA: TGTGCCAGCAGTGAATGCCCTCGTCCTGACAATGAGCAGTTCTTC; CDR3 protein: CASSECPRPDNEQFF
V gene: TRBV6-1; J gene: TRBJ1-5; clone size: .; D gene: TRBD1; CDR3 DNA: TGTGCCAGCAGTAAGGGACAGACAAATCAGCCCCAGCATTTT; CDR3 protein: CASSKGQTNQPQHF
V gene: TRBV5-1; J gene: TRBJ1-3; clone size: few; D gene: .; CDR3 DNA: TGCGCCAGCAGCGCCGACTTCCGAAACACCATATATTTT; CDR3 protein: CASSADFRNTIYF
V gene: TRBV20-1; J gene: TRBJ1-2; clone size: .; D gene: .; CDR3 DNA: TGCAGTGCTAGAGATGCTAGGGCGACAGAAAACTATGGCTACACCTTT; CDR3 protein: CSARDARATENYGYTF
V gene: TRBV6-1; J gene: TRBJ2-7; clone size: many; D gene: .; CDR3 DNA: TGTGCCAGCAGGGGGGGGGGACAGGAGTACTCCTACGAGCAGTACTTC; CDR3 protein: CASRGGGQEYSYEQYF
V gene: TRBV5-4; J gene: TRBJ2-2; clone size: many; D gene: .; CDR3 DNA: TGTGCCAGCAGCTTGAGGCCCGGGGAGCTGTTTTTT; CDR3 protein: CASSLRPGELFF
V gene: TRBV4-3; J gene: TRBJ1-4; clone size: .; D gene: .; CDR3 DNA: TGCGCCAGCAGCCAAGACCTAGGGGCAGCAACTAATGAAAAACTGTTTTTT; CDR3 protein: CASSQDLGAATNEKLFF
V gene: TRBV20-1; J gene: TRBJ2-7; clone size: medium-sized; D gene: TRBD1; CDR3 DNA: TGCAGTGCTACCCGCCGGGACAGGGGATCCTACGAGCAGTACTTC; CDR3 protein: CSATRRDRGSYEQYF
V gene: TRBV27; J gene: TRBJ1-6; clone size: many; D gene: .; CDR3 DNA: TGTGCCAGCAGTCCCACCCAGGTCATGGGTTCACCCCTCCACTTT; CDR3 protein: CASSPTQVMGSPLHF
V gene: TRBV28; J gene: TRBJ1-2; clone size: .; D gene: .; CDR3 DNA: TGTGCCAGCAGACGCACCGGGACTCCCGGCTACACCTTC; CDR3 protein: CASRRTGTPGYTF
V gene: TRBV6-1; J gene: TRBJ2-1; clone size: many; D gene: .; CDR3 DNA: TGTGCCAGCAGTGAAATTTCGGCGGGAAGCAATGAGCAGTTCTTC; CDR3 protein: CASSEISAGSNEQFF
V gene: TRBV6-2/TRBV6-3; J gene: TRBJ1-2; clone size: .; D gene: .; CDR3 DNA: TGTGCCAGCAGTTACCTAATCTCAAACTATGGCTACACCTTC; CDR3 protein: CASSYLISNYGYTF
V gene: TRBV27; J gene: TRBJ2-2; clone size: .; D gene: TRBD1; CDR3 DNA: TGTGCCAGCAGTTTACTCCCCGGACAGGGGGATGGGACCGGGGAGCTGTTTTTT; CDR3 protein: CASSLLPGQGDGTGELFF
V gene: TRBV28; J gene: TRBJ2-7; clone size: medium-sized; D gene: TRBD2; CDR3 DNA: TGTGCCAGCAGTTTTGGCGGGAGGAATCGCGAGCAGTACTTC; CDR3 protein: CASSFGGRNREQYF